Below, one TCR beta chain is given with its context. Its target is unknown. V lost 3 bases to trimming and J lost 0 bases; unmatched junction nucleotides: 6. Looked up from germline, CDR1 is KGHSH and CDR2 is LQKENI. The CDR3 loop spans 17 amino acids. This specimen comes from a study of cytomegalovirus exposure and HLA in healthy donors. Findings and limits, study-wide: Cytomegalovirus status was reportedly diagnosed by the classifier with high sensitivity and specificity. Investigators reported 150 to 200 TCR beta chains as tied to cytomegalovirus. In vitro checks showed that three CMV-associated chains really do target CMV antigens.

TCRdb's table, derived via immunoSEQ multiplex PCR, lists solely in-frame clones and lacks some. The table includes approximately 200,000 clones, approximately 90% detected once. The sequenced sample consisted of PBMCs. The chain employs TRBV18 and TRBJ2-3; 10 nucleotides line up with TRBD2. The TCR was taken from a woman between 18 and 29 years old in good health and CMV-seronegative. CDR3 loop: CASSPLLAGHSTDTQYF. CDR3 DNA: TGTGCCAGCTCACCCTTACTAGCGGGACATAGCACAGATACGCAGTATTTT. The variable domain in full, completed from reference TRBV18 and TRBJ2-3, reads NAGVMQNPRHLVRRRGQEARLRCSPMKGHSHVYWYRQLPEEGLKFMVYLQKENIIDESGMPKERFSAEFPKEGPSILRIQQVVRGDSAAYFCASSPLLAGHSTDTQYFGPGTRLTVL.